Listed below are T cell receptor beta chains from one sample, sequenced in a study of cytomegalovirus exposure and HLA in healthy donors. Sequencing used immunoSEQ multiplex PCR; TCRdb keeps in-frame clones, though not all of them. The data hold about 200,000 clones, with around 79% observed a single time. What was sequenced was PBMCs. The origin of the receptors is a woman in her forties or fifties in good health and CMV-seronegative. Each CDR3 is given with its conserved first and last residue. Fields, in order: J gene, V gene, D gene, clone size, CDR3 protein, CDR3 DNA. The D gene is left open where the match is weak. Only part of the rows carry a size: once, few, many, or a class if the clone is expanded.

J: TRBJ1-3; V: TRBV9; D: -; size: -; CDR3: CASRGAGGSGNTIYF; DNA: TGTGCCAGCAGGGGTGCCGGGGGGTCTGGAAACACCATATATTTT
J: TRBJ1-2; V: TRBV27; D: TRBD1; size: -; CDR3: CASSRTGTGGLSYTF; DNA: TGTGCCAGCAGTCGCACTGGGACAGGGGGCCTGAGCTACACCTTC
J: TRBJ1-6; V: TRBV5-1; D: TRBD1; size: -; CDR3: CASSSTGYNSPLHF; DNA: TGCGCCAGCAGCTCGACAGGGTATAATTCACCCCTCCACTTT
J: TRBJ2-1; V: TRBV28; D: -; size: -; CDR3: CASSPSSYNEQFF; DNA: TGTGCCAGCAGTCCCTCCTCCTACAATGAGCAGTTCTTC
J: TRBJ1-2; V: TRBV12-5; D: -; size: few; CDR3: CASGLAPGTGGYTF; DNA: TGTGCTAGTGGTTTGGCCCCGGGAACCGGTGGCTACACCTTC
J: TRBJ1-4; V: TRBV7-9; D: -; size: once; CDR3: CASSPSTAPGFNEKLFF; DNA: TGTGCCAGCAGCCCTAGCACGGCCCCTGGCTTTAATGAAAAACTGTTTTTT
J: TRBJ1-1; V: TRBV2; D: -; size: few; CDR3: CASREQGPTTKAFF; DNA: TGTGCCAGCAGGGAACAGGGCCCTACAACTAAAGCTTTCTTT
J: TRBJ2-3; V: TRBV27; D: -; size: -; CDR3: CASRLRQFTDTQYF; DNA: TGTGCCAGCAGGCTTAGACAGTTCACAGATACGCAGTATTTT
J: TRBJ2-5; V: TRBV18; D: TRBD2; size: -; CDR3: CASSPSGRETQYF; DNA: TGTGCCAGCTCACCGAGCGGGAGGGAGACCCAGTACTTC
J: TRBJ1-1; V: TRBV5-4; D: -; size: -; CDR3: CASSLERRVGTEAFF; DNA: TGTGCCAGCAGCTTGGAACGGCGGGTCGGGACTGAAGCTTTCTTT
J: TRBJ1-1; V: TRBV7-2; D: -; size: -; CDR3: CASSLTGNMNTEAFF; DNA: TGTGCCAGCAGCTTAACAGGGAACATGAACACTGAAGCTTTCTTT
J: TRBJ2-2; V: TRBV5-4; D: TRBD2; size: -; CDR3: CASSKGLAGDTGELFF; DNA: TGTGCCAGCAGCAAGGGACTAGCGGGAGACACCGGGGAGCTGTTTTTT
J: TRBJ1-1; V: TRBV6-5; D: TRBD1; size: -; CDR3: CASSYGTVNTEAFF; DNA: TGTGCCAGCAGTTACGGGACAGTGAACACTGAAGCTTTCTTT
J: TRBJ1-1; V: TRBV30; D: -; size: -; CDR3: CAWSGQGFNTEAFF; DNA: TGTGCCTGGAGTGGGCAGGGATTCAACACTGAAGCTTTCTTT
J: TRBJ1-5; V: TRBV7-2; D: TRBD1; size: -; CDR3: CASSSGLSQGRPQHF; DNA: TGTGCCAGCAGCTCCGGCCTTTCACAGGGGAGGCCCCAGCATTTT
J: TRBJ1-5; V: TRBV7-9; D: -; size: few; CDR3: CASSLRGQPQHF; DNA: TGTGCCAGCAGCTTAAGAGGTCAGCCCCAGCATTTT
J: TRBJ2-7; V: TRBV7-8; D: -; size: -; CDR3: CASSLPRQGRGSYEQYF; DNA: TGTGCCAGCAGCTTACCCCGCCAGGGGAGAGGCTCCTACGAGCAGTACTTC
J: TRBJ2-2; V: TRBV4-3; D: TRBD1; size: -; CDR3: CASSQGQGEAGELFF; DNA: TGCGCCAGCAGCCAAGGACAGGGTGAGGCCGGGGAGCTGTTTTTT
J: TRBJ2-2; V: TRBV12-5; D: TRBD1; size: -; CDR3: CASGLQKGQKYAGELFF; DNA: TGTGCTAGTGGTTTGCAAAAGGGACAGAAATACGCCGGGGAGCTGTTTTTT
J: TRBJ2-7; V: TRBV6-1; D: -; size: -; CDR3: CASSGNGGGYEQYF; DNA: TGTGCCAGCAGCGGAAATGGGGGCGGCTACGAGCAGTACTTC
J: TRBJ1-5; V: TRBV21-1; D: -; size: -; CDR3: CASSKDLEVNLYSNQPQHF; DNA: TGTGCCAGCAGCAAAGACCTTGAGGTTAATCTTTATAGCAATCAGCCCCAGCATTTT
J: TRBJ2-3; V: TRBV7-6; D: TRBD2; size: -; CDR3: CASSSSGGRPDTQYF; DNA: TGTGCCAGCAGCTCCAGCGGGGGGCGCCCAGATACGCAGTATTTT
J: TRBJ2-4; V: TRBV4-3; D: -; size: -; CDR3: CASSQDHGIAKNIQYF; DNA: TGCGCCAGCAGCCAGGACCACGGGATAGCCAAAAACATTCAGTACTTC
J: TRBJ2-7; V: TRBV19; D: -; size: -; CDR3: CASSPGQFYEQYF; DNA: TGTGCCAGTAGTCCTGGACAGTTCTACGAGCAGTACTTC
J: TRBJ1-1; V: TRBV10-3; D: -; size: -; CDR3: CAISSTRGTTEAFF; DNA: TGTGCCATCAGCTCCACAAGGGGGACCACTGAAGCTTTCTTT
J: TRBJ1-1; V: TRBV9; D: -; size: -; CDR3: CASSVVESSNAEAFF; DNA: TGTGCCAGCAGCGTAGTGGAGTCCTCGAATGCTGAAGCTTTCTTT
J: TRBJ2-1; V: TRBV12-5; D: TRBD2; size: -; CDR3: CASGLVGGDNEQFF; DNA: TGTGCTAGTGGTTTGGTCGGGGGGGACAATGAGCAGTTCTTC
J: TRBJ1-1; V: TRBV6-5; D: TRBD1; size: -; CDR3: CASSSPTGANARAFF; DNA: TGTGCCAGCAGTTCCCCCACAGGGGCGAACGCTCGGGCTTTCTTT
J: TRBJ2-7; V: TRBV18; D: TRBD1; size: -; CDR3: CASSPAMTGFYEQYF; DNA: TGTGCCAGCTCACCGGCTATGACAGGGTTTTACGAGCAGTACTTC
J: TRBJ2-5; V: TRBV19; D: -; size: -; CDR3: CASRRRSQETQYF; DNA: TGTGCCAGTAGAAGGAGGTCTCAAGAGACCCAGTACTTC
J: TRBJ1-1; V: TRBV5-4; D: TRBD1; size: -; CDR3: CASSRDSQNTEAFF; DNA: TGTGCCAGCAGCCGGGACAGCCAGAACACTGAAGCTTTCTTT
J: TRBJ1-1; V: TRBV28; D: -; size: -; CDR3: CASSLVVQTEAFF; DNA: TGTGCCAGCAGTTTAGTAGTTCAAACTGAAGCTTTCTTT
J: TRBJ2-5; V: TRBV6-5; D: TRBD1; size: -; CDR3: CASSYEGARETQYF; DNA: TGTGCCAGCAGTTACGAGGGGGCCCGTGAGACCCAGTACTTC
J: TRBJ2-1; V: TRBV5-4; D: -; size: -; CDR3: CASSLGGGSYNEQFF; DNA: TGTGCCAGCAGCTTGGGTGGCGGTTCCTACAATGAGCAGTTCTTC
J: TRBJ2-7; V: TRBV6-1; D: -; size: few; CDR3: CASSPRVTYEQYF; DNA: TGTGCCAGCAGCCCGAGAGTTACCTACGAGCAGTACTTC
J: TRBJ1-1; V: TRBV27; D: TRBD1; size: -; CDR3: CASRHGTGHGWNTEAFF; DNA: TGTGCCAGCAGACACGGGACAGGGCACGGTTGGAACACTGAAGCTTTCTTT
J: TRBJ2-1; V: TRBV5-1; D: TRBD2; size: -; CDR3: CASSITSGSNEQFF; DNA: TGCGCCAGCAGTATCACTAGCGGATCCAATGAGCAGTTCTTC
J: TRBJ1-4; V: TRBV29-1; D: -; size: few; CDR3: CSPPPHRTPTNEKLFF; DNA: TGCAGCCCACCCCCCCACAGGACACCAACTAATGAAAAACTGTTTTTT
J: TRBJ1-2; V: TRBV5-4; D: -; size: -; CDR3: CASSLAKGGINYGYTF; DNA: TGTGCCAGCAGCCTGGCGAAAGGCGGGATTAACTATGGCTACACCTTC
J: TRBJ2-1; V: TRBV19; D: -; size: few; CDR3: CASRSGEWVNNEQFF; DNA: TGTGCCAGTAGATCGGGGGAATGGGTAAACAATGAGCAGTTCTTC
J: TRBJ2-3; V: TRBV7-2; D: TRBD2; size: -; CDR3: CASSPGGAGSGTQYF; DNA: TGTGCCAGCTCCCCCGGGGGAGCGGGAAGTGGTACGCAGTATTTT
J: TRBJ1-4; V: TRBV19; D: -; size: -; CDR3: CASSIGEVGEKLFF; DNA: TGTGCCAGTAGTATCGGGGAAGTAGGTGAAAAACTGTTTTTT
J: TRBJ2-1; V: TRBV6-5; D: -; size: -; CDR3: CASSSGPPSYNEQFF; DNA: TGTGCCAGCAGTTCCGGTCCTCCTTCCTACAATGAGCAGTTCTTC
J: TRBJ2-4; V: TRBV5-5; D: -; size: -; CDR3: CASSLAVAKNIQYF; DNA: TGTGCCAGCAGCTTGGCGGTAGCCAAAAACATTCAGTACTTC
J: TRBJ2-2; V: TRBV5-1; D: TRBD2; size: -; CDR3: CASSAGLAGGPIGGELFF; DNA: TGCGCCAGCAGCGCCGGACTAGCGGGGGGGCCGATCGGCGGGGAGCTGTTTTTT
J: TRBJ2-2; V: TRBV7-5; D: -; size: -; CDR3: CARSHRRRLAGLDGELFF; DNA: TGTGCCAGAAGCCATAGGAGAAGACTAGCGGGATTGGACGGGGAGCTGTTTTTT
J: TRBJ2-5; V: TRBV29-1; D: -; size: -; CDR3: CSARDTVGTQYF; DNA: TGCAGCGCCCGGGACACCGTCGGGACCCAGTACTTC
J: TRBJ1-1; V: TRBV11-2; D: TRBD1; size: -; CDR3: CASSFATGGTEAFF; DNA: TGTGCCAGCAGCTTCGCGACAGGGGGCACTGAAGCTTTCTTT
J: TRBJ2-1; V: TRBV5-1; D: -; size: -; CDR3: CASSLNAASNEQFF; DNA: TGCGCCAGCAGCTTGAATGCCGCGTCCAATGAGCAGTTCTTC
J: TRBJ1-3; V: TRBV2; D: -; size: -; CDR3: CASRTSSGNTIYF; DNA: TGTGCCAGCAGAACTAGCTCTGGAAACACCATATATTTT
J: TRBJ1-5; V: TRBV7-9; D: -; size: -; CDR3: CASSRDGWDNQPQHF; DNA: TGTGCCAGCAGCCGGGATGGGTGGGACAATCAGCCCCAGCATTTT